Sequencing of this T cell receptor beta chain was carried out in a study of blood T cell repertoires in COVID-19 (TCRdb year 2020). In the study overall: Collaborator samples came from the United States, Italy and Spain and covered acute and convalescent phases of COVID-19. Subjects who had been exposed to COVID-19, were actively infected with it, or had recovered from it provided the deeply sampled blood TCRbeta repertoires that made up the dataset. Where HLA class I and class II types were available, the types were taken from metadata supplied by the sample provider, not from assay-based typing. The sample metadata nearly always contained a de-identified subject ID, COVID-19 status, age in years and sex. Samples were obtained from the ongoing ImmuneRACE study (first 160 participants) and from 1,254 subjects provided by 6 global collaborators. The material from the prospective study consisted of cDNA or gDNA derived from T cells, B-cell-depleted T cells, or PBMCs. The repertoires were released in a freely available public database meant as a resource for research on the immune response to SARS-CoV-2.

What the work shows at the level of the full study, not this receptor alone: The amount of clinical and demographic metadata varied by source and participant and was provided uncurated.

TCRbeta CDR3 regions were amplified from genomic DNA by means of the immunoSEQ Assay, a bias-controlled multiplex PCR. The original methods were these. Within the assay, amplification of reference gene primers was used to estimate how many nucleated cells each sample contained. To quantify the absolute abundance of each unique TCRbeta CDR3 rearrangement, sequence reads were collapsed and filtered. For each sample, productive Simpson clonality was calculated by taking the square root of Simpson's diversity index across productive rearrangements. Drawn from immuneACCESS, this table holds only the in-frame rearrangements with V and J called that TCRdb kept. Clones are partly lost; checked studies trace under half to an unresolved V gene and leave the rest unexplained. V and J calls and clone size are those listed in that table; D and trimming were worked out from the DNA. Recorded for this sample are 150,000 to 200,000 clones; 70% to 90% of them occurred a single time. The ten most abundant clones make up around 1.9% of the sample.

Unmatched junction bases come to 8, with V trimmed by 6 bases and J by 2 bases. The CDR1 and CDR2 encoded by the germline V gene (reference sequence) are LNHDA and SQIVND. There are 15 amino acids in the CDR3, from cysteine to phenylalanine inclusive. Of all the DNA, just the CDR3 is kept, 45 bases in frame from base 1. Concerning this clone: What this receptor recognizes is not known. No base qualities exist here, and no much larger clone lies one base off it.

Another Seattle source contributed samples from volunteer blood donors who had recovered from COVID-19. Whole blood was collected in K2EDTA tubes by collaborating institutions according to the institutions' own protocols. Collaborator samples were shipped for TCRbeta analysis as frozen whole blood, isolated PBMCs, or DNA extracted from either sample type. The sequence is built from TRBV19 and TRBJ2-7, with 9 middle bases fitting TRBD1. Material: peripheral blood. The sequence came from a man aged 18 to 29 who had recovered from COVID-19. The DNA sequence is TGTGCCAGTAGCCTTGGACAGGGGACGGCCTACGAGCAGTACTTC. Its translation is CASSLGQGTAYEQYF.